The 13 T cell receptor beta chains listed next were all sequenced from one sample in a study of OX40 agonist ivuxolimab in advanced cancers. The method behind the library was the immunoSEQ multiplex PCR assay. The table was pulled from immuneACCESS by TCRdb, which kept in-frame rearrangements only. Such tables lose some clones; where checked, under half of the loss comes from unresolved V genes, and the rest has no known cause. The sample contains under 25,000 clones, approximately 87% of them found a single time. The ten biggest clones cover around 30% of the sample. Sequencing was performed on CD4+ or CD8+ T cells sorted from blood, taken in a trial of the OX40 agonist ivuxolimab. These receptor sequences come from an adult with an advanced solid tumor such as melanoma, head and neck, liver or kidney cancer.

The rearrangement joins TRBV4-1 to TRBJ1-2; unclear D gene. The germline V gene has CDR1 MGHRA and CDR2 YSYEKL. Trimming took off 0 bases at V and 0 bases at J, with 11 bases between the two ends. This CDR3 is 16 amino acids long. In nucleotides, the CDR3 is TGCGCCAGCAGCCAAGATAGGTCGAGATCTAACTATGGCTACACCTTC. This sequence encodes CASSQDRSRSNYGYTF.

V usage is TRBV30 and J usage is TRBJ1-5; D gene uncertain. Trimming took off 0 bases at V and 7 bases at J, with 10 bases between the two ends. Germline V lookup: CDR1 GTSNPN, CDR2 SVGIG (reference sequence). The length of the CDR3 is 13 residues. The CDR3 spells CAWSVRGSQPQHF. DNA for the CDR3: TGTGCCTGGAGTGTAAGAGGGAGCCAGCCCCAGCATTTT.

This sequence joins TRBV6-6 and TRBJ1-1; the D is unclear. CDR1 is MNHNY, CDR2 SVGAGI, per germline (reference sequence). CDR3 length: 13 amino acids. Trimming shortened V by 6 bases and J by 3 bases, and 11 bases separated the two germline ends. CDR3 nucleotides: TGTGCCAGCAGACTTCCCGGGGACACTGAAGCTTTCTTT. This translates into CASRLPGDTEAFF.

This clone is a singleton in its sample. This chain uses TRBV19 with TRBJ1-1, with D perhaps matching TRBD1 (5 bases). V lost 5 bases and J 0 bases, leaving 16 bases between the germline ends. CDR3 length: 16 residues. Germline loops: CDR1 LNHDA, CDR2 SQIVND (reference sequence). The CDR3 region is CASSHGAGGMNTEAFF. Written as DNA, the CDR3 is TGTGCCAGTAGTCACGGGGCGGGGGGTATGAACACTGAAGCTTTCTTT.

The chain combines TRBV2 with TRBJ2-5; D not certain. Matching the DNA end better, TRBJ2-7 makes the J call doubtful. CDR1 is SNHLY, CDR2 FYNNEI, per germline. This CDR3 region has 14 residues. CDR3: CASSGVFPPYEQYF. CDR3 sequence (DNA): TGTGCCAGCAGTGGGGTCTTCCCACCCTACGAGCAGTACTTC.

This chain connects TRBV14 to TRBJ2-7; D not resolved. Trimming removed 5 bases at V and 2 bases at J, with 7 bases between. CDR1 and CDR2 from the germline V gene are SGHDN and FVKESK. This CDR3 region has 12 residues. CDR3 DNA: TGTGCCAGCAGCGGAGCCCCCTACGAGCAGTACTTC. Amino acids: CASSGAPYEQYF.

This clone was seen just once. The CDR3 spells CASSHVGPNEQYF. CDR3 nucleotides: TGCGCCAGCAGCCACGTGGGACCTAACGAGCAGTACTTC. This chain links TRBV4-1 with TRBJ2-7; either TRBD1 or TRBD2 may fit D (5 bases each). This CDR3 spans 13 amino acids. The germline V and J ends were trimmed by 3 bases and 5 bases, with 11 bases remaining between them. CDR1 MGHRA and CDR2 YSYEKL come from the germline V gene.

The sample holds one count of this clone. V usage is TRBV30 and J usage is TRBJ2-3, with TRBD2 matching 15 bases. Germline V gene sequence: CDR1 GTSNPN, CDR2 SVGIG (reference sequence). The CDR3 spans 20 residues. The V gene end was trimmed by 0 bases and the J gene end by 1 base; junction bases not matched to a gene: 11. The CDR3 is CAWSVLGLAGGSPGTDTQYF. CDR3 bases: TGTGCCTGGAGTGTACTCGGACTAGCGGGAGGGTCACCCGGCACAGATACGCAGTATTTT.

V gene TRBV19 combines with J gene TRBJ1-3; 7 bases are a match to TRBD1. V gave up 4 bases and J gave up 0 bases; unmatched junction bases: 6. From germline, CDR1 is LNHDA and CDR2 SQIVND (reference sequence). The CDR3 length is 16 residues. CDR3 in DNA: TGTGCCAGTAGTACCGACAGGGTCTTCTCTGGAAACACCATATATTTT. It yields the protein CASSTDRVFSGNTIYF.

For this clone: The sample contains more than one DNA sequence encoding this CDR3. This chain links TRBV5-1 with TRBJ2-7; D gene unclear. The CDR3 sequence is 14 residues long. CDR1 SGHRS and CDR2 YFSETQ come from the germline V gene. V was shortened by 0 bases and J by 2 bases, with 9 bases between the two germline ends. The DNA of the CDR3 is TGCGCCAGCAGCTTGGTGGTTTCCCCCTACGAGCAGTACTTC. Translation: CASSLVVSPYEQYF.

The chain uses TRBV6-5 and TRBJ1-1; D not resolved. The germline V gene encodes CDR1 MNHEY and CDR2 SVGAGI. This CDR3 has 13 amino acids. V lost 6 bases to trimming and J lost 5 bases, with 13 bases between them. CDR3 coding DNA: TGTGCCAGCAGACCTGCGATGGGGACTGAAGCTTTCTTT. Its translation: CASRPAMGTEAFF.

The V and J genes are TRBV27 and TRBJ2-7, with D perhaps TRBD2 (6 bases). V lost 0 bases, J lost 7 bases, and 13 bases lay in between. The CDR3 runs to 14 residues. Germline CDR1 MNHEY, CDR2 SMNVEV (reference sequence). The CDR3 spells CASSLSGEVYEQYF. The CDR3 DNA follows: TGTGCCAGCAGTTTATCCGGGGAGGTGTATGAGCAGTACTTC.

This rearrangement joins TRBV9 to TRBJ2-2; TRBD1 matches 11 bases. This CDR3 is 15 amino acids long. V gave up 4 bases and J gave up 6 bases; unmatched junction bases: 5. Germline CDR1 is SGDLS and CDR2 is YYNGEE. The CDR3 region is CASSPRDRGAGELFF. CDR3 coding DNA: TGTGCCAGCAGCCCTCGGGACAGGGGGGCCGGGGAGCTGTTTTTT. Full variable domain (missing parts from reference TRBV9 and TRBJ2-2): DSGVTQTPKHLITATGQRVTLRCSPRSGDLSVYWYQQSLDQGLQFLIQYYNGEERAKGNILERFSAQQFPDLHSELNLSSLELGDSALYFCASSPRDRGAGELFFGEGSRLTVL.